These T cell receptor beta chains were read from a single sample in a study of shared clonotypes between healthy human individuals. Here immunoSEQ multiplex PCR was the method, and the copy in TCRdb shows in-frame clones only, minus some. The table shows roughly 2 million clones, with 95% occurring only once. The material sequenced was naive CD4+ T cells sorted from blood. The receptors come from a young man in good health. Both conserved end residues are part of each CDR3. D genes are given only for firm matches. A row's size may be missing; if present it is once, few, many or a size class.

TRBJ1-5 TRBV19 NA TRBD1 TGTGCCACCACCCGGTACCAGATGGGGCAGGGGGCGTTTCAGCCCCAGCATTTT CATTRYQMGQGAFQPQHF
TRBJ2-3 TRBV29-1 NA NA TGCAGCGTTTGGGAACTTCGGACAAGTAGCACAGATACGCAGTATTTT CSVWELRTSSTDTQYF
TRBJ2-7 TRBV6-1 NA NA TGTGCCAGCGGCAGGGGCCACTCCTACGAGCAGTACTTC CASGRGHSYEQYF
TRBJ1-2 TRBV7-9 NA NA TGTGCCAGCAGCTTAGGCCCAGGGCAAATGTTCCACTATGGCTACACCTTC CASSLGPGQMFHYGYTF
TRBJ2-7 TRBV5-1 NA NA TGCGCCAGCAGCTTGGACCAGGGGACCTACGAGCAGTACTTC CASSLDQGTYEQYF
TRBJ1-1 TRBV5-1 once TRBD1 TGCGCCAGCAGCCCTTCTGGGACAGGGTCAAACACTGAAGCTTTCTTT CASSPSGTGSNTEAFF
TRBJ1-1 TRBV5-1 NA NA TGCGCCAGCAGTTCGGTCGGGGTTTCTAGCACTGAAGCTTTCTTT CASSSVGVSSTEAFF
TRBJ2-2 TRBV6-5 NA NA TGTGCCAGCAGTTACGAAGGGACAACTACCGGGGAGCTGTTTTTT CASSYEGTTTGELFF
TRBJ2-3 TRBV5-1 NA NA TGCGCCAGCAGCTTGGCCAGGGAGGCAGATACGCAGTATTTT CASSLAREADTQYF
TRBJ1-5 TRBV6-5 NA TRBD1 TGTGCCAGACCTATTGGGGACAGCGATCAGCCCCAGCATTTT CARPIGDSDQPQHF
TRBJ1-6 TRBV6-5 NA TRBD1 TGTGCCAGCAGTTTTCGACAGGGCTATAATTCACCCCTCCACTTT CASSFRQGYNSPLHF
TRBJ2-2 TRBV7-9 few NA TGTGCCAGCAGCTTAGGGGGTTCCGGGGAGCTGTTTTTT CASSLGGSGELFF
TRBJ2-7 TRBV6-1 NA TRBD1 TGTGCCAGCAGGGCCGCAGGGGGAGTAGTGGGCGAGCAGTACTTC CASRAAGGVVGEQYF
TRBJ1-3 TRBV30 NA NA TGTGCCTCCGGGAACCCTGGAAACACCATATATTTT CASGNPGNTIYF
TRBJ2-1 TRBV6-7 NA TRBD2 TGTGCCAGCAGTTCCCCGCTAGCGGGAGGGACCTACAATGAGCAGTTCTTC CASSSPLAGGTYNEQFF
TRBJ2-6 TRBV29-1 NA NA TGCAGCGTTGAAAAAATTTCTGGGGCCAACGTCCTGACTTTC CSVEKISGANVLTF
TRBJ2-1 TRBV10-3 NA NA TGTGCCATCGGGGGCGGTGGAACGGGAATTTCCTACAATGAGCAGTTCTTC CAIGGGGTGISYNEQFF
TRBJ2-6 TRBV5-5 few NA TGTGCCAGCAGCCCCGCAGGACTCTACGGGGCCAACGTCCTGACTTTC CASSPAGLYGANVLTF
TRBJ2-7 TRBV2 few NA TGTGCCAGCAACAGGGTGTACGAGCAGTACTTC CASNRVYEQYF
TRBJ2-7 TRBV7-2 NA NA TGTGCCAGCAGCGTAGGGGGGACAGCCAACGCCTACGAGCAGTACTTC CASSVGGTANAYEQYF
TRBJ1-4 TRBV6-5 NA NA TGTGCCAGCACTCGGACCGCAACTAATGAAAAACTGTTTTTT CASTRTATNEKLFF
TRBJ2-7 TRBV6-5 NA TRBD2 TGTGCCAGCAGTTACTCGACCGGACTAGCGGGATACGAGCAGTACTTC CASSYSTGLAGYEQYF
TRBJ2-7 TRBV18 NA NA TGTGCCAGCTCACCCCAGGGTAGGAAAGAGCAGTACTTC CASSPQGRKEQYF
TRBJ2-1 TRBV29-1 NA NA TGCAGCGTCCGATTCCGGGAGTTAATCTATGAGCAGTTCTTC CSVRFRELIYEQFF
TRBJ1-3 TRBV30 NA NA TGTGCCTGGAGCCAAGGTCGGGCCTCTGGAAACACCATATATTTT CAWSQGRASGNTIYF
TRBJ1-1 TRBV6-5 NA TRBD1 TGTGCCAGCAGTGGACAGGGTTGGAACACTGAAGCTTTCTTT CASSGQGWNTEAFF
TRBJ1-6 TRBV28 NA TRBD1 TGTGCCAGCAGCCAGCCGGGACAGGATAATTCACCCCTCCACTTT CASSQPGQDNSPLHF
TRBJ2-3 TRBV29-1 NA NA TGCAGCGTAGGCGGAGGGGAACAGGTAAACACAGATACGCAGTATTTT CSVGGGEQVNTDTQYF
TRBJ2-3 TRBV18 NA NA TGTGCCAGCTCATTGAGTAGCACAGATACGCAGTATTTT CASSLSSTDTQYF
TRBJ2-3 TRBV18 NA TRBD1 TGTGCCAGCTCACCCGGGACAGGCCTCCTGGCGGATACGCAGTATTTT CASSPGTGLLADTQYF
TRBJ2-3 TRBV4-3 NA NA TGCGCCAGCAGCCAAGCGCCAGGGGGGACCTGGACAGATACGCAGTATTTT CASSQAPGGTWTDTQYF
TRBJ2-5 TRBV11-1 NA TRBD1 TGTGCCAGCAGCGAAGGTCCGGGACAGGGTATAGGAGAGACCCAGTACTTC CASSEGPGQGIGETQYF
TRBJ1-1 TRBV5-1 NA NA TGCGCCAGCAGCTTGGATACGATCGCACATACGCCGGGGACTGAAGCTTTCTTT CASSLDTIAHTPGTEAFF
TRBJ1-3 TRBV7-9 NA TRBD1 TGTGCCAGCAGCTTAGGACAGGGTCTGGTGAGAGACTCTGGAAACACCATATATTTT CASSLGQGLVRDSGNTIYF
TRBJ1-4 TRBV4-3 NA NA TGCGCCAGCAGCCAAGATGTAGGGGAAAAACTGTTTTTT CASSQDVGEKLFF
TRBJ2-1 TRBV9 NA NA TGTGCCAGCAGCGTCCAGGGGGGAGGCTACAATGAGCAGTTCTTC CASSVQGGGYNEQFF
TRBJ1-3 TRBV27 NA NA TGTGCCAGCAGTTTATCGGGTTCTGGAAACACCATATATTTT CASSLSGSGNTIYF
TRBJ1-3 TRBV27 NA NA TGTGCCAGCAGCCGGCAGGGCTCTGGAAACACCATATATTTT CASSRQGSGNTIYF
TRBJ2-7 TRBV19 once NA TGTGCCAGTAGTCGGGACGTCTTAGCCTACGAGCAGTACTTC CASSRDVLAYEQYF
TRBJ1-5 TRBV6-1 NA NA TGTGCCAGCAGTGAAACGGGGGGGCCCCAGCATTTT CASSETGGPQHF
TRBJ2-7 TRBV5-4 NA NA TGTGCCAGCAGCTTAGGACGGGAGCAGTACTTC CASSLGREQYF
TRBJ2-2 TRBV27 NA TRBD1 TGTGCCAGCAATTCCCTCGACAGGGCGAACACCGGGGAGCTGTTTTTT CASNSLDRANTGELFF
TRBJ2-1 TRBV5-1 NA NA TGCGCCAGCAGCTTGGGGCAGAATGAGCAGTTCTTC CASSLGQNEQFF
TRBJ2-5 TRBV27 NA NA TGTGCCAGCAGTCGGAGGGGGTTGGAGACCCAGTACTTC CASSRRGLETQYF
TRBJ1-1 TRBV7-9 NA NA TGTGCCAGCAGCTCCTCGGGAGGCACTGAAGCTTTCTTT CASSSSGGTEAFF
TRBJ2-7 TRBV18 NA NA TGTGCCAGCGCCGTCTCGGGGGCCTCCTCCTACGAGCAGTACTTC CASAVSGASSYEQYF
TRBJ2-7 TRBV4-3 NA NA TGCGCCAGCAGCCAAGAGTGGTCGTCCTACGAGCAGTACTTC CASSQEWSSYEQYF
TRBJ1-3 TRBV23-1 once NA TGCGCCAGCACCTCACCCCCGACCTCTGGAAACACCATATATTTT CASTSPPTSGNTIYF
TRBJ2-5 TRBV4-1 NA TRBD2 TGCGCCAGCAGCGCCGGGACTAGCCTTAAAGAGACCCAGTACTTC CASSAGTSLKETQYF
TRBJ2-1 TRBV12-5 NA NA TGTGCTAGTGGAAGGGCGATGGCTAGTGAGCAGTTCTTC CASGRAMASEQFF